A single sample is the source of the 15 T cell receptor beta chains below, sequenced in a study of T cell repertoires in cytomegalovirus infection. No antigens are known for them. TCRdb re-called the reads through MiXCR, storing one row per CDR3 protein. The data contain tens of thousands of distinct CDR3 sequences, about a fifth of them singletons. The sample here was CD8+ T cells from cultured PBMCs, taken from culture after CMV antigen stimulation. These receptor sequences come from a human donor in good health (CMV status not recorded). Some clones in this sample may be carry-over from other donors' samples.

V usage is TRBV27 and J usage is TRBJ2-7; D gene unclear. The CDR3 is 13 residues long. Between the trimmed V and J ends, which lost 3 bases and 9 bases, there was a span of 15 bases. Germline CDR1 MNHEY, CDR2 SMNVEV (reference sequence). The CDR3 sequence is CASSFAGVMGQYF. Written as DNA, the CDR3 is TGTGCCAGCAGTTTTGCAGGCGTAATGGGGCAGTACTTC.

This clonotype showed up just once. This chain connects TRBV7-6 to TRBJ2-7; 8 bases agree with TRBD1. With 10 bases clipped from V and 2 bases from J, the junction kept 7 bases outside the gene matches. This CDR3 comprises 13 residues. Looked up from germline, CDR1 is SGHVS and CDR2 is FNYEAQ. CDR3 DNA sequence: TGTGCCACTACGGACAGGGCGACCTACGAGCAGTACTTC. This gives the protein CATTDRATYEQYF.

This chain links TRBV7-8 with TRBJ1-4; D gene uncertain. Germline V gene data show CDR1 as SGHVS and CDR2 as FQNEAQ. This CDR3 has 18 residues. Trimming cost V 1 base and J 8 bases, with 23 bases left between them. The CDR3 nucleotides are TGTGCCAGCAGCTTAGGAGGCAATAAGGCCCGGAGAGGCGAAAAACTGTTTTTT. It is translated as CASSLGGNKARRGEKLFF.

The gene calls are TRBV7-2 and TRBJ2-5; 7 nucleotides match TRBD1. CDR3 length: 15 residues. Unmatched junction bases numbered 9, after V lost 7 bases and J lost 1 base. In germline, CDR1 is SGHTA, CDR2 FQGNSA. The CDR3 DNA reads as TGTGCCAGCACCGAGATGACAGGGCGCCAAGAGACCCAGTACTTC. This codes for CASTEMTGRQETQYF.

This chain uses TRBV2 with TRBJ2-7; D is possibly TRBD2 (6 bases). The CDR3 extends over 12 amino acids. V lost 7 bases and J lost 3, with 10 bases in between. Germline V CDR1 and CDR2: SNHLY, FYNNEI. The CDR3 reads CASKGGVYEQYF. CDR3 nucleotide sequence: TGTGCCAGCAAAGGCGGGGTCTACGAGCAGTACTTC.

The chain employs TRBV20-1 and TRBJ1-3; D unresolved. Trimming took off 8 bases at V and 0 bases at J, with 14 bases between the two ends. The CDR3 is 14 amino acids. Germline CDR1 and CDR2: DFQATT and SNEGSKA (reference sequence). CDR3 DNA: TGCAGTACCTCGGCCCCGGGCTCTGGAAACACCATATATTTT. Its translation is CSTSAPGSGNTIYF.

This clonotype has at least ten counts. The CDR3 coding sequence is TGTGCCAGCGGGGAAAAGGCGGGATCCTACAATGAGCAGTTCTTC. It translates to CASGEKAGSYNEQFF. The rearrangement uses TRBV11-2 and TRBJ2-1, with D possibly being TRBD2 (6 bases). The CDR3 spans 15 residues. Germline values: CDR1 SGHAT, CDR2 FQNNGV. The V and J ends lost 8 bases and 1 base respectively, with 15 bases between them.

This chain uses TRBV15 with TRBJ2-1, with TRBD2 matching 12 bases. CDR1 and CDR2 from the germline V gene are LNHNV and YYDKDF (reference sequence). The CDR3 consists of 17 residues. Trimming at V came to 9 bases and at J to 2 bases, leaving 11 bases not matched to a gene. CDR3 in amino acids: CATSRTGLAGTYNEQFF. The CDR3 DNA reads as TGTGCCACTAGCCGTACCGGACTAGCGGGGACCTACAATGAGCAGTTCTTC. The full variable domain, rest sourced from reference TRBV15 and TRBJ2-1, is DAMVIQNPRYQVTQFGKPVTLSCSQTLNHNVMYWYQQKSSQAPKLLFHYYDKDFNNEADTPDNFQSRRPNTSFCFLDIRSPGLGDTAMYLCATSRTGLAGTYNEQFFGPGTRLTVL.

This clonotype was observed a handful of times. The chain couples TRBV4-1 to TRBJ2-6, with D possibly being TRBD1 or TRBD2 (5 bases each). CDR3 length: 16 residues. Trimming took off 0 bases at V and 2 bases at J, with 8 bases between the two ends. From germline, CDR1 is MGHRA and CDR2 YSYEKL. CDR3 region: CASSQDWGTGANVLTF. The CDR3 DNA sequence: TGCGCCAGCAGCCAAGACTGGGGGACTGGGGCCAACGTCCTGACTTTC.

The rearrangement joins TRBV27 to TRBJ2-1; D is undetermined. In germline, CDR1 is MNHEY, CDR2 SMNVEV (reference sequence). Trimming stripped 2 bases from V and 5 bases from J, with 4 bases between. There are 12 residues in the CDR3. This chain's CDR3 is CASSLGNNEQFF. CDR3 DNA: TGTGCCAGCAGTTTAGGGAACAATGAGCAGTTCTTC.

V and J are TRBV15 and TRBJ1-6; no reliable D call. This CDR3 is built from 12 residues. Trimming shortened V by 6 bases and J by 10 bases, and 10 bases separated the two germline ends. The germline CDR1 and CDR2 sequences are LNHNV and YYDKDF (reference sequence). CDR3 loop: CATRLNTSPLHF. The CDR3 nucleotides are TGTGCCACCAGACTTAACACGTCACCCCTCCACTTT.

The chain uses TRBV5-1 and TRBJ1-1; 9 bases fit TRBD1. Unmatched junction bases numbered 8, after V lost 4 bases and J lost 4 bases. The germline gives CDR1 SGHRS, CDR2 YFSETQ. The CDR3 loop spans 15 amino acids. CDR3 sequence (DNA): TGCGCCAGCAGCGTATGGACAGGGGATTTCACTGAAGCTTTCTTT. The encoded protein is CASSVWTGDFTEAFF. Based on the CDR3 plus reference TRBV5-1 and TRBJ1-1, the full variable domain is KAGVTQTPRYLIKTRGQQVTLSCSPISGHRSVSWYQQTPGQGLQFLFEYFSETQRNKGNFPGRFSGRQFSNSRSEMNVSTLELGDSALYLCASSVWTGDFTEAFFGQGTRLTVV.

The genes are TRBV11-2 and TRBJ1-2; a possible D gene is TRBD1 (6 bases). Germline-derived CDR1 and CDR2 are SGHAT and FQNNGV. The CDR3 is 14 amino acids. V gave up 3 bases and J gave up 9 bases, with 17 bases separating them. The CDR3: CASSFDLSGDRYTF. The CDR3, as DNA: TGTGCCAGCAGCTTTGACCTTTCAGGGGATCGCTACACCTTC. Combining the CDR3 with reference TRBV11-2 and TRBJ1-2 gives the whole variable domain EAGVAQSPRYKIIEKRQSVAFWCNPISGHATLYWYQQILGQGPKLLIQFQNNGVVDDSQLPKDRFSAERLKGVDSTLKIQPAKLEDSAVYLCASSFDLSGDRYTFGSGTRLTVV.

This clonotype has only a few counts. V usage is TRBV7-9 and J usage is TRBJ1-1; weak D call: TRBD1 (6 bases). This CDR3 spans 17 amino acids. Germline CDR1 reads SEHNR; CDR2 reads FQNEAQ (reference sequence). V lost 1 base and J 2 bases, leaving 17 bases between the germline ends. For the CDR3, the DNA is TGTGCCAGCAGCTTAGGGGGGGGACACCCCCAAAACACTGAAGCTTTCTTT. Translated, it gives CASSLGGGHPQNTEAFF.

The chain recombines TRBV27 with TRBJ1-5; no clear D. The CDR3 loop spans 13 amino acids. CDR1 and CDR2 from the germline V gene are MNHEY and SMNVEV (reference sequence). Trimming cost V 5 bases and J 3 bases, with 8 bases left between them. CDR3 protein: CASSRALNQPQHF. CDR3 DNA: TGTGCCAGCAGTCGGGCCCTCAATCAGCCCCAGCATTTT.